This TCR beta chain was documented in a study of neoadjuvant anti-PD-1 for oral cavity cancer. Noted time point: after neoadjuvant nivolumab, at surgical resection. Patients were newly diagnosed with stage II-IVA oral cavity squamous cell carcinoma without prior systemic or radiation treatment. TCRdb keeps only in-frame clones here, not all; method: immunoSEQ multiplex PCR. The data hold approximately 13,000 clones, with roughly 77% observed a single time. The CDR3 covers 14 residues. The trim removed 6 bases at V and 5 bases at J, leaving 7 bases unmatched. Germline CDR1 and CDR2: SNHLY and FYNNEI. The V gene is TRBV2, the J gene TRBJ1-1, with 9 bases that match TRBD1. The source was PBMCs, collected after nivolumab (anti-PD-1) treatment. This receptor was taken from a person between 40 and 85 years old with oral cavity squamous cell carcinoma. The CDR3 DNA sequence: TGTGCCAGCAGCTCAACAGGGGGCTGGACTGAAGCTTTCTTT. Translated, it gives CASSSTGGWTEAFF. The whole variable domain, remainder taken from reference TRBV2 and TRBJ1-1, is EPEVTQTPSHQVTQMGQEVILRCVPISNHLYFYWYRQILGQKVEFLVSFYNNEISEKSEIFDDQFSVERPDGSNFTLKIRSTKLEDSAMYFCASSSTGGWTEAFFGQGTRLTVV.